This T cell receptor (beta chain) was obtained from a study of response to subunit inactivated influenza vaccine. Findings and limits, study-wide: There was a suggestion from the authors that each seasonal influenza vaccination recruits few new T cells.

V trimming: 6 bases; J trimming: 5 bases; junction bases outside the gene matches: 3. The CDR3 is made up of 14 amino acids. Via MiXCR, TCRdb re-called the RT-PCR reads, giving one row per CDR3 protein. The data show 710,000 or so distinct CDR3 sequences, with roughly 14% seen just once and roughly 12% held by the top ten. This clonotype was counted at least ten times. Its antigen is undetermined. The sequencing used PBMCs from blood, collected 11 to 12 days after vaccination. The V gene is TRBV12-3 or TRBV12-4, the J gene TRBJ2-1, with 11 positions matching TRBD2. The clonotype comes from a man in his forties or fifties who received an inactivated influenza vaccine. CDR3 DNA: TGTGCCAGCAGAAAGACTAGCGGGAACAATGAGCAGTTCTTC. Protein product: CASRKTSGNNEQFF.